This TCR beta chain was identified in a study of cytomegalovirus exposure and HLA in healthy donors. The wider study: HLA-typed donors were the source of approximately 80 million unique TCRs, which an early data release held. Study results and caveats: Association with HLA alleles at 0.05 false discovery rate was found for approximately 18,000 TCR beta sequences in a later analysis.

The CDR3 loop spans 15 amino acids. The germline gives CDR1 PRHDT, CDR2 FYEKMQ (reference sequence). The trim removed 2 bases at V and 1 base at J, leaving 0 bases unmatched. The PCR had 60 Vbeta and 13 Jbeta primers. The data were produced by immunoSEQ multiplex PCR, yet TCRdb's version contains in-frame clones alone and is incomplete. The repertoire holds about 180,000 clones, roughly 84% seen once, with roughly 1% in the top ten. To note about this clone: The antigen remains undetermined.

The V gene is TRBV13, the J gene TRBJ2-2; 8 bases match TRBD2. The TCR was taken from a man aged 25-45 years in good health and CMV-seronegative. The sample comprised PBMCs. The CDR3 loop is CASSLSGGNTGELFF. The CDR3 DNA is TGTGCCAGCAGCTTAAGCGGGGGGAACACCGGGGAGCTGTTTTTT.